This T cell receptor (beta chain) was profiled in a study of blood T cell repertoires in COVID-19. Study-level information: Sources were T cells, B-cell-depleted T cells, or PBMCs; the material itself was cDNA or gDNA.

The CDR3 has 16 amino acids. Germline V lookup: CDR1 KGHSH, CDR2 LQKENI. The V and J ends lost 3 bases and 4 bases, in that order; junction bases with no gene match: 6. Assay used: immunoSEQ multiplex PCR; TCRdb lists only in-frame clones, some missing. Here the sample spans roughly 320,000 clones, approximately 85% being singletons. The V gene is TRBV18, the J gene TRBJ2-3; 11 bases align to TRBD2. The sequencing input was peripheral blood. The sequence was collected from a human donor in a cohort sampled during active COVID-19. CDR3 sequence reads: CASSPTPSGGPDTQYF. The CDR3 nucleotides are TGTGCCAGCTCACCGACCCCTAGCGGGGGGCCAGATACGCAGTATTTT. The full variable domain, completed using reference TRBV18 and TRBJ2-3, is NAGVMQNPRHLVRRRGQEARLRCSPMKGHSHVYWYRQLPEEGLKFMVYLQKENIIDESGMPKERFSAEFPKEGPSILRIQQVVRGDSAAYFCASSPTPSGGPDTQYFGPGTRLTVL.